The entry below gives a single T cell receptor beta chain sequence along with its context. This clone's antigen is unknown. Nothing much larger sits one base from this clone, and base qualities are not available. In the same sample, other DNA sequences code for this CDR3. This entry is derived from a study of shared clonotypes between healthy human individuals (dated by TCRdb to between 2020 and 2021). Some background on the complete study: A couple of women and a few men aged 18 to 49 years were included in the cohort. Between about 0.8 and 9.5 billion PBMCs per donor were obtained by leukapheresis. Per donor, three plates each were used for CD4 naive and CD4 memory, two for CD8 naive, and one for CD8 memory. To estimate repertoire size and how much clonotype sharing occurs between individuals, the study deeply sequenced the blood TCR repertoires of five healthy adults. To increase sequencing depth and limit assay-specific biases, TCR repertoire library preparation and sequencing were carried out by different laboratories using diverse techniques.

Using the deep immunoSEQ assay, multiplex PCR amplified TCR CDR3 regions from genomic DNA. Extracted genomic DNA from each cell subset was spread evenly across all wells of several immunoSEQ 96-well plates, with each plate serving as a replicate. For sorted subsets, roughly 190 ng of genomic DNA, equivalent to around 29,000 T cell genomes, went into each replicate PCR. Purified libraries were quantified with a Qubit 3.0 fluorometer, sized on a Bioanalyzer 2100, and re-quantified with the KAPA Library Quantification kit. Every immunoSEQ 96-well plate was sequenced on a dedicated single-read 150-cycle Illumina NextSeq 550 flow cell. In the original analysis: Because the immunoSEQ output included only junctional sequences and no quality scores, the filtering could not be the same as the filtering used for full-length reads. Sequences were annotated with PyIR, a Python wrapper for IgBLAST v1.9, and V/J genes and CDR3 were assigned using IMGT germline references. Reads were filtered out if the reads had weak V/J assignments (E-value above 1e-6), no CDR3, stop codons, out-of-frame junctions, or ambiguous translated residues. A V3J clonotype was defined by an identical inferred V gene, J gene, and CDR3 amino acid sequence. The percentage overlap between two repertoires was calculated by dividing the number of shared unique clonotypes by the size of the smaller repertoire. Repertoire richness was assessed with RTK rarefaction, the Chao1 estimator, and Recon v2.1 estimates of unobserved clonotypes. OLGA was used to compute generation probabilities for all TCRbeta clonotypes that the gDNA method yielded from a few donors. The table comes from immuneACCESS by way of TCRdb, which keeps in-frame sequences with V and J called. Part of the clones is missing from these tables; in studies checked, under half for an unresolved V gene and the rest for unknown reasons. V and J calls and clone size come straight from that table; D and trimming were deduced from the DNA. Here the sample has 2 million to 2.5 million clones; roughly 92% occur a single time. The ten largest make up around 0.38% of the sample.

Healthy HIV-negative adults with no recently reported acute infections or vaccinations were included as donors. Every donor was a Caucasian adult residing in Nashville, Tennessee, USA. CD4+ T cells were enriched by magnetic negative selection; naive cells were then positively selected on CD45RA, and the negative fraction formed the memory subset. Blood was obtained by leukapheresis, after which PBMCs were separated by Ficoll-Histopaque density gradient centrifugation and cryopreserved in liquid nitrogen vapor phase. Analytical flow cytometry was used to check the purity and quantity of every magnetically sorted T cell population. Each sorted fraction had its genomic DNA isolated and then quantified by UV absorbance on a Nanodrop 2000c. Here V drops 0 bases and J drops 6 bases, and the junction holds 2 bases not matched to any gene. The germline V gene yields SGHRS for CDR1 and YFSETQ for CDR2. From cysteine to phenylalanine, the CDR3 is 14 amino acids long. The only DNA kept is the CDR3, 42 bases in frame from the first base.

Beyond this particular receptor, the publication reports: Even with the large sequencing depth, rarefaction of the sorted-subset datasets indicated that sequencing was incomplete. Naive subsets generally had larger estimated clonotype richness than memory subsets. Because the study included a small number of donors, the genetic and exposure-history diversity represented was limited. Sampling was restricted to blood, and TCR repertoires in tissue are likely to differ from TCR repertoires in blood. Pairwise subsampling indicated that sequencing depth was expected to affect the degree of clonotype sharing among donors. Sharing across a few donors was observed for around 5% of naive CD4, less than 4% of naive CD8, 2.3% of memory CD4, and around 0.4% of memory CD8 clonotypes. Compared with non-shared clonotypes, clonotypes shared by all four sorted-subset donors had higher generation probabilities.

Recombination joined TRBV5-1 with TRBJ2-1; TRBD1 matches 8 bases in the middle. The receptor comes from a man between 18 and 29 years old in good health. Some clones in this sample may be carry-over from other donors' samples. The sequencing input was naive CD4+ T cells from PBMCs. According to the study, the label for this sample's cell subset or site signals: CD45RA+ positively selected. For the CDR3, the sequence is CASSLEGQGNEQFF. Here is the DNA: TGCGCCAGCAGCTTGGAAGGACAGGGCAATGAGCAGTTCTTC.